The sequence of this TCR beta chain was determined in a study of beta chain features in type 1 diabetes. Background on the study: Healthy donors, compared against patients, showed similar age, gender and cell yields. Whole-study results and caveats: Type 1 diabetes patients had moderately but significantly shorter TCRB CDR3s in all four CD4+ subsets. In cDNA sequencing, cells with high TCR expression could be over-represented.

The entirety of the isolated RNA underwent reverse transcription, so expressed TCRB transcripts were sequenced. Using immunoSEQ multiplex PCR, the repertoire was profiled, and TCRdb retains in-frame clones only, with some absent. The sample lists hundreds of thousands of clones; about an eighth were seen once. This clone was observed a handful of times. No antigen is known for it. The clonotype originates from a man in his late teens or twenties with type 1 diabetes. Sequences were obtained from naive CD4+ T cells from blood.

As DNA, the CDR3 is TGTGCCAGCAGCCGACAGGACGATTCACCCCTCCACTTT. Translation: CASSRQDDSPLHF. J is TRBJ1-6 and V is TRBV5-4; D perhaps matches TRBD1 (6 bases). V was shortened by 4 bases and J by 8 bases, with 10 bases between the two germline ends. The CDR3 is 13 amino acids. Germline CDR1 is SGHNT and CDR2 is YYREEE (reference sequence).